The rows below give T cell receptor beta chains drawn from one sample of a study of blood T cell repertoires in COVID-19. The protocol was immunoSEQ multiplex PCR, while the TCRdb copy is restricted to in-frame clones and leaves out a portion. The sample lists fewer than 250,000 clones, 65% to 90% occurring once. Sequenced sample: PBMCs or T cells enriched from blood (not recorded which). These receptors all stem from a woman in her fifties or sixties with acute COVID-19. Both conserved end residues are part of each CDR3. Each record gives: D gene, V gene, J gene, CDR3 length, clone size, CDR3 protein, CDR3 DNA. D genes are given only for firm matches. A clone size is listed for some rows: how often the clone was seen (once, few, many), or a class if it is expanded.

TRBD2	TRBV7-7	TRBJ2-7	15	NA	CASSLEAGGPEEQYF	TGTGCCAGCAGCTTAGAAGCGGGGGGGCCCGAAGAGCAGTACTTC
TRBD1	TRBV3-1/TRBV3-2	TRBJ1-2	15	NA	CASSPRRDSNYGYTF	TGTGCCAGCAGCCCTCGCCGGGACAGTAACTATGGCTACACCTTC
NA	TRBV27	TRBJ2-7	15	NA	CASSKLRQASYEQYF	TGTGCCAGCAGTAAACTAAGACAGGCCTCCTACGAGCAGTACTTC
TRBD1	TRBV6-5	TRBJ1-1	14	NA	CASIRQGWNTEAFF	TGTGCCAGCATTAGACAGGGATGGAACACTGAAGCTTTCTTT
TRBD2	TRBV5-1	TRBJ2-5	14	NA	CASRGLAGEETQYF	TGCGCCAGCCGAGGACTAGCGGGGGAAGAGACCCAGTACTTC
TRBD1	TRBV7-6	TRBJ1-2	14	once	CASSLSGTGSGYTF	TGTGCCAGCAGCTTAAGTGGGACAGGGAGTGGCTACACCTTC
NA	TRBV7-9	TRBJ2-5	13	few	CASSLEAHGGQYF	TGTGCCAGCAGCTTAGAGGCGCACGGAGGCCAGTACTTC
TRBD1	TRBV18	TRBJ2-7	14	NA	CASSLRTGPYEQYF	TGTGCCAGCTCACTTAGGACAGGGCCCTACGAGCAGTACTTC
TRBD1	TRBV7-3	TRBJ1-2	14	NA	CASSLGTGGTGYTF	TGTGCCAGCAGCTTAGGGACAGGGGGGACCGGCTACACCTTC
NA	TRBV7-2	TRBJ1-1	12	NA	CASSSWRAEAFF	TGTGCCAGCAGCTCCTGGAGAGCTGAAGCTTTCTTT
NA	TRBV21-1	TRBJ1-1	11	NA	CASIWAGEAFF	TGTGCCAGCATATGGGCGGGGGAGGCTTTCTTT
TRBD1	TRBV19	TRBJ1-5	13	NA	CATRSGGTQPQHF	TGTGCCACTAGATCAGGGGGAACTCAGCCCCAGCATTTT
TRBD1	TRBV9	TRBJ1-1	15	NA	CASSVTGTGGTEAFF	TGTGCCAGCAGCGTCACCGGGACAGGGGGCACTGAAGCTTTCTTT
TRBD2	TRBV12-5	TRBJ2-1	21	NA	CASGSRGGSGGPESSYNEQFF	TGTGCTAGTGGTTCCCGAGGGGGTAGCGGGGGTCCCGAGAGCTCCTACAATGAGCAGTTCTTC
NA	TRBV3-1/TRBV3-2	TRBJ2-2	12	NA	CASSLPPGELFF	TGTGCCAGCTCTCTCCCCCCCGGGGAGCTGTTTTTT
NA	TRBV30	TRBJ2-7	11	NA	CAWSGRYEQYF	TGTGCCTGGAGTGGCCGGTACGAGCAGTACTTC
NA	TRBV7-9	TRBJ1-1	11	NA	CASSRDTEAFF	TGTGCCAGCAGCCGGGATACTGAAGCTTTCTTT
NA	TRBV6-2/TRBV6-3	TRBJ2-7	11	few	CASSFSYEQYF	TGTGCCAGCAGTTTCAGCTACGAGCAGTACTTC
TRBD1	TRBV7-3	TRBJ1-2	14	NA	CASSSGQGARGYTF	TGTGCCAGCAGCTCGGGACAGGGGGCGCGAGGCTACACCTTC
TRBD2	TRBV6-2/TRBV6-3	TRBJ2-1	14	NA	CASSRSGGHNEQFF	TGTGCCAGCAGTAGAAGCGGGGGACACAATGAGCAGTTCTTC
TRBD1	TRBV19	TRBJ1-6	18	NA	CASSIDWTGGPYNSPLHF	TGTGCCAGTAGTATAGATTGGACAGGGGGGCCTTATAATTCACCCCTCCACTTT
TRBD1	TRBV6-6	TRBJ1-2	15	NA	CASFSGTDALYGYTF	TGTGCCAGCTTTAGCGGGACAGATGCACTCTATGGCTACACCTTC
TRBD2	TRBV2	TRBJ2-1	15	NA	CASRPVAGGYNEQFF	TGTGCCAGCAGGCCAGTTGCGGGGGGCTACAATGAGCAGTTCTTC
NA	TRBV5-1	TRBJ1-2	15	NA	CASSLAAGADYGYTF	TGCGCCAGCAGCCTGGCAGCGGGCGCGGACTATGGCTACACCTTC
NA	TRBV2	TRBJ1-3	16	NA	CASSVGRPGSGNTIYF	TGTGCCAGCAGTGTAGGCAGGCCCGGCTCTGGAAACACCATATATTTT
TRBD2	TRBV5-1	TRBJ2-5	14	NA	CASSLNSGVETQYF	TGCGCCAGCAGCTTGAATAGCGGGGTGGAGACCCAGTACTTC
NA	TRBV9	TRBJ1-2	13	NA	CASSTQQEGGYTF	TGTGCCAGCAGCACCCAACAGGAGGGAGGCTACACCTTC
NA	TRBV4-2	TRBJ1-4	16	NA	CASSQDGGQSDEKLFF	TGTGCCAGCAGCCAAGATGGCGGACAGTCGGATGAAAAACTGTTTTTT
TRBD2	TRBV3-1/TRBV3-2	TRBJ2-2	16	NA	CASSQWRGGRTGELFF	TGTGCCAGCAGCCAATGGCGGGGGGGACGGACCGGGGAGCTGTTTTTT
TRBD1	TRBV23-1	TRBJ1-5	18	NA	CASSQERQGISLNQPQHF	TGCGCCAGCAGTCAAGAAAGACAGGGGATATCGCTCAATCAGCCCCAGCATTTT
NA	TRBV20-1	TRBJ1-2	10	NA	CSAREAGYTF	TGCAGTGCTAGAGAGGCTGGCTACACCTTC
TRBD1	TRBV19	TRBJ2-2	15	NA	CASMGGQGGTGELFF	TGTGCCAGTATGGGGGGACAGGGTGGCACCGGGGAGCTGTTTTTT
NA	TRBV4-3	TRBJ1-1	15	NA	CASSQDRQWGTEAFF	TGCGCCAGCAGCCAAGATAGACAGTGGGGCACTGAAGCTTTCTTT
NA	TRBV27	TRBJ1-1	15	NA	CASSYGTQMNTEAFF	TGTGCCAGCAGTTACGGGACACAGATGAACACTGAAGCTTTCTTT
NA	TRBV6-5	TRBJ1-2	13	NA	CASSYSDSYGYTF	TGTGCCAGCAGTTACTCGGACAGCTATGGCTACACCTTC
NA	TRBV7-2	TRBJ1-5	16	few	CASSLAGAGPPGPQHF	TGTGCCAGCAGCTTAGCGGGGGCAGGGCCTCCGGGGCCCCAGCATTTT
NA	TRBV5-6	TRBJ1-2	13	NA	CASSLPVKYGYTF	TGTGCCAGCAGTCTTCCAGTAAAGTATGGCTACACCTTC
NA	TRBV6-5	TRBJ2-7	15	NA	CASSYKAGQSYEQYF	TGTGCCAGCAGTTACAAGGCGGGTCAGTCCTACGAGCAGTACTTC
TRBD1	TRBV18	TRBJ1-1	14	NA	CASSPGQGNTEAFF	TGTGCCAGCTCACCGGGACAGGGGAACACTGAAGCTTTCTTT
NA	TRBV5-4	TRBJ2-7	16	NA	CASSNGGTAFNLEQYF	TGTGCCAGCAGCAATGGGGGGACAGCATTTAATCTGGAGCAGTACTTC
NA	TRBV3-1/TRBV3-2	TRBJ1-2	13	NA	CASSQGQTYGYTF	TGTGCCAGCAGTCAGGGGCAGACTTATGGCTACACCTTC
NA	TRBV11-3	TRBJ2-3	13	NA	CASSLTGTDTQYF	TGTGCCAGCAGCTTAACTGGCACAGATACGCAGTATTTT
NA	TRBV21-1	TRBJ2-2	15	NA	CASSKASLITGELFF	TGTGCCAGCAGCAAAGCGTCGCTAATCACCGGGGAGCTGTTTTTT
TRBD1	TRBV5-1	TRBJ1-2	14	NA	CASSFGQGSYGYTF	TGCGCCAGCAGCTTCGGACAGGGTAGCTATGGCTACACCTTC
TRBD1	TRBV6-2/TRBV6-3	TRBJ1-2	13	NA	CASSYSTGDGYTF	TGTGCCAGCAGTTACTCAACAGGGGATGGCTACACCTTC
TRBD1	TRBV30	TRBJ2-7	13	NA	CAWSGQGFYEQYF	TGTGCCTGGAGTGGACAGGGATTCTACGAGCAGTACTTC
NA	TRBV6-5	TRBJ1-6	13	NA	CASTSKTNSPLHF	TGTGCCAGCACTAGCAAGACCAATTCACCCCTCCACTTT
TRBD2	TRBV19	TRBJ2-7	14	NA	CASSLAGGLYEQYF	TGTGCCAGTAGCCTAGCGGGGGGGCTCTACGAGCAGTACTTC
NA	TRBV12-5	TRBJ2-1	21	NA	CASGLGRGATGGPHSYNEQFF	TGTGCTAGTGGTTTGGGCAGGGGGGCCACCGGAGGCCCCCATTCATACAATGAGCAGTTCTTC
NA	TRBV30	TRBJ1-3	14	many	CAWNRGLSGNTIYF	TGTGCCTGGAATAGGGGGTTAAGTGGAAACACCATATATTTT
NA	TRBV3-1/TRBV3-2	TRBJ2-1	14	NA	CASSQDRSYNEQFF	TGTGCCAGCAGCCAAGATCGTTCCTACAATGAGCAGTTCTTC
TRBD1	TRBV5-1	TRBJ1-2	14	NA	CASSSVTGGLGYTF	TGCGCCAGCAGCTCCGTCACAGGGGGCCTTGGCTACACCTTC
NA	TRBV6-2/TRBV6-3	TRBJ1-6	15	NA	CASSPAGRQRSPLHF	TGTGCCAGCAGTCCCGCTGGTCGGCAGCGTTCACCCCTCCACTTT
TRBD1	TRBV3-1/TRBV3-2	TRBJ2-5	14	NA	CASSRYRGRETQYF	TGTGCCAGCAGTCGTTACAGGGGGCGAGAGACCCAGTACTTC
TRBD1	TRBV2	TRBJ1-3	16	NA	CASSEPTGLSGNTIYF	TGTGCCAGCAGTGAGCCGACAGGGCTAAGTGGAAACACCATATATTTT
TRBD2	TRBV11-2	TRBJ2-3	17	NA	CASSLVTSGGTTDTQYF	TGTGCCAGCAGCTTAGTGACTAGCGGGGGGACCACAGATACGCAGTATTTT
NA	TRBV7-8	TRBJ2-1	16	once	CASSLVNLQGINEQFF	TGTGCCAGCAGCTTAGTAAATCTACAGGGTATCAATGAGCAGTTCTTC